A selection of T cell receptor beta chains follows, all from one sample in a study of cytomegalovirus exposure and HLA in healthy donors. The protocol was immunoSEQ multiplex PCR, while the TCRdb copy is restricted to in-frame clones and leaves out a portion. The repertoire holds 150,000 or so clones, with about 80% as singletons. Input material: PBMCs. These receptor sequences come from a man between 40 and 49 years old in good health and CMV-seronegative. CDR3s include the opening cysteine and the closing phenylalanine or tryptophan. D genes are given only for firm matches. Clone size appears in some rows only: once, few, many, or a class for an expanded clone.

D: TRBD2
V: TRBV5-1
size: NA
J: TRBJ2-5
CDR3: CASSFRLAGGPEETQYF
DNA: TGCGCCAGCAGCTTCCGGCTAGCGGGAGGGCCGGAGGAGACCCAGTACTTC

D: TRBD2
V: TRBV5-1
size: once
J: TRBJ2-3
CDR3: CASSPPLAGLTDTQYF
DNA: TGCGCCAGCAGCCCCCCACTAGCGGGACTCACAGATACGCAGTATTTT

D: NA
V: TRBV30
size: few
J: TRBJ2-6
CDR3: CAWDGGTGANGLTF
DNA: TGTGCCTGGGACGGGGGAACTGGGGCCAACGGCCTGACTTTC

D: TRBD2
V: TRBV27
size: NA
J: TRBJ2-2
CDR3: CASSYGGRDTGELFF
DNA: TGTGCCAGCAGTTACGGCGGGAGGGACACCGGGGAGCTGTTTTTT

D: TRBD2
V: TRBV7-3
size: NA
J: TRBJ2-2
CDR3: CASSLAVNREGNTGELFF
DNA: TGTGCCAGCAGCTTAGCAGTGAACCGGGAGGGAAACACCGGGGAGCTGTTTTTT

D: NA
V: TRBV28
size: NA
J: TRBJ2-1
CDR3: CASSLRFSYNEQFF
DNA: TGTGCCAGCAGTTTACGGTTCTCCTACAATGAGCAGTTCTTC

D: TRBD2
V: TRBV7-2
size: NA
J: TRBJ2-7
CDR3: CASSFGTSGSPYEQYF
DNA: TGTGCCAGCAGCTTCGGGACTAGCGGGAGTCCCTACGAGCAGTACTTC

D: TRBD2
V: TRBV2
size: NA
J: TRBJ2-3
CDR3: CASSELSGRIDTQYF
DNA: TGTGCCAGCAGTGAGTTGAGCGGGAGGATTGATACGCAGTATTTT

D: NA
V: TRBV4-2
size: NA
J: TRBJ2-3
CDR3: CASSQDSRLPLGTQYF
DNA: TGTGCCAGCAGCCAAGATTCCCGACTACCCCTAGGTACGCAGTATTTT

D: NA
V: TRBV19
size: NA
J: TRBJ1-1
CDR3: CASIHQGWDTEAFF
DNA: TGTGCCAGTATTCATCAGGGGTGGGACACTGAAGCTTTCTTT

D: TRBD2
V: TRBV7-9
size: NA
J: TRBJ2-3
CDR3: CASSGLAGLEAADTQYF
DNA: TGTGCCAGCAGCGGACTAGCGGGACTTGAGGCCGCAGATACGCAGTATTTT

D: NA
V: TRBV19
size: NA
J: TRBJ2-1
CDR3: CASSRGPGEQFF
DNA: TGTGCCAGTAGCAGGGGTCCGGGTGAGCAGTTCTTC

D: NA
V: TRBV7-8
size: NA
J: TRBJ1-2
CDR3: CASSPARDWYGYTF
DNA: TGTGCCAGCAGCCCGGCCAGGGACTGGTATGGCTACACCTTC

D: NA
V: TRBV10-3
size: NA
J: TRBJ1-1
CDR3: CAINREVGTEAFF
DNA: TGTGCCATCAATCGGGAGGTGGGCACTGAAGCTTTCTTT